Following are 12 T cell receptor beta chains from one sample sequenced in a study of cytomegalovirus exposure and HLA in healthy donors. It was with 60 Vbeta and 13 Jbeta primers that the PCR ran. Sequencing was performed with immunoSEQ multiplex PCR; in TCRdb, only in-frame clones are kept and a portion is missing. The profile shows 100,000 to 150,000 clones, about 81% of them singletons. Specimen: PBMCs. These receptors all come from a woman aged 50 to 60 in good health and CMV-seropositive.

The chain joins TRBV5-6 to TRBJ1-2; tentatively, D is TRBD1 (6 bases). The V end was cut by 4 bases, the J end by 5 bases, with 18 bases between. Germline lookup yields CDR1 SGHDT and CDR2 YYEEEE. The CDR3 extends over 15 amino acids. CDR3 sequence (DNA): TGTGCCAGCAGCCCGGGAATAAGGACAGCTTATGGCTACACCTTC. The encoded protein is CASSPGIRTAYGYTF.

The chain combines TRBV5-6 with TRBJ2-3; the match to TRBD2 covers 8 bases. V lost 0 bases and J lost 0; bases outside the gene matches: 6. The CDR3 covers 17 residues. In germline, CDR1 is SGHDT, CDR2 YYEEEE. The CDR3 region is CASSLAGSGTSTDTQYF. DNA of the CDR3: TGTGCCAGCAGCTTGGCCGGTAGCGGGACTAGCACAGATACGCAGTATTTT.

The gene calls are TRBV6-5 and TRBJ2-7; TRBD2 matches 7 bases. J was trimmed by 7 bases and V by 7 bases; bases with no gene match: 10. The CDR3 spans 13 residues. CDR1 MNHEY and CDR2 SVGAGI come from the germline V gene. The CDR3 sequence: CASNPTGTKEQYF. CDR3 sequence (DNA): TGTGCCAGCAACCCAACCGGGACTAAGGAGCAGTACTTC.

V usage is TRBV11-2 and J usage is TRBJ2-3; 14 bases are shared with TRBD2. The CDR3 has 15 amino acids. Looked up from germline, CDR1 is SGHAT and CDR2 is FQNNGV. J was trimmed by 4 bases and V by 5 bases; bases with no gene match: 2. The CDR3 nucleotides read TGTGCCAGCAGCCCGGGACTAGCGGGAGCAGATACGCAGTATTTT. It encodes CASSPGLAGADTQYF. Full variable domain (missing parts from reference TRBV11-2 and TRBJ2-3): EAGVAQSPRYKIIEKRQSVAFWCNPISGHATLYWYQQILGQGPKLLIQFQNNGVVDDSQLPKDRFSAERLKGVDSTLKIQPAKLEDSAVYLCASSPGLAGADTQYFGPGTRLTVL.

This clone was counted only a few times. Within the sample, other DNA sequences also encode this same CDR3. This rearrangement joins TRBV7-9 to TRBJ1-4; 10 positions match TRBD1. Trimming at V came to 3 bases and at J to 5 bases, leaving 0 bases not matched to a gene. CDR1 SEHNR and CDR2 FQNEAQ come from the germline V gene (reference sequence). The CDR3 sequence is 14 residues long. The CDR3 coding sequence is TGTGCCAGCAGCTTGGGACAGGGGAATGAAAAACTGTTTTTT. Protein product: CASSLGQGNEKLFF.

The chain has TRBV7-9 and TRBJ2-7; a possible D gene is TRBD1 (6 bases). CDR3 length: 14 amino acids. Per the germline V gene, CDR1 is SEHNR and CDR2 is FQNEAQ (reference sequence). Trimming removed 1 base from V and 4 bases from J, with 11 bases in between. This CDR3 reads CASSLEQGNYEQYF. The DNA of the CDR3 is TGTGCCAGCAGCTTAGAACAGGGAAATTACGAGCAGTACTTC.

CDR3 DNA: TGTGCCACCCATTCGGGGGGGGCAGGGCAAGAGACCCAGTACTTC. This codes for CATHSGGAGQETQYF. V gene TRBV10-3 combines with J gene TRBJ2-5, with TRBD2 matching over 8 bases. This CDR3 has 15 residues. The germline CDR1 and CDR2 sequences are ENHRY and SYGVKD. With 10 bases clipped from V and 2 bases from J, the junction kept 12 bases outside the gene matches.

This clone turned up a few times. The chain is built from TRBV5-4 and TRBJ2-3; 12 nucleotides agree with TRBD2. Germline V gene sequence: CDR1 SGHNT, CDR2 YYREEE (reference sequence). The CDR3 contains 17 residues. The V and J ends lost 4 bases and 8 bases, in that order; junction bases with no gene match: 14. The CDR3 bases are TGTGCCAGCAGCCCTAGTCTAGCGGGGGGGACCGGCGGTACGCAGTATTTT. Encoded protein: CASSPSLAGGTGGTQYF.

This clone was counted once. This chain connects TRBV5-1 to TRBJ2-1; 8 bases fit TRBD2. CDR1 and CDR2 (germline): SGHRS, YFSETQ. This CDR3 spans 15 amino acids. J was trimmed by 4 bases and V by 4 bases; bases with no gene match: 7. CDR3 coding DNA: TGCGCCAGCAGCAGGACCCCTAGCGGGTACAATGAGCAGTTCTTC. Protein: CASSRTPSGYNEQFF.

The V call is TRBV6-5, the J call TRBJ1-3; D gene unclear. The ends were cut back, 0 bases at V and 0 bases at J, with 3 bases in the middle. The germline V gene encodes CDR1 MNHEY and CDR2 SVGAGI. The CDR3 has 14 residues. CDR3 residues: CASSYSASGNTIYF. The CDR3 coding sequence is TGTGCCAGCAGTTACTCGGCCTCTGGAAACACCATATATTTT.

The chain carries TRBV7-9 and TRBJ2-5, with D perhaps matching TRBD1 (5 bases). Germline V gives CDR1 SEHNR, CDR2 FQNEAQ (reference sequence). The CDR3 sequence is 13 residues long. The V end lost 7 bases, the J end lost 2 bases, and 11 bases lay between the germline ends. The CDR3 loop is CASTPGAQETQYF. DNA for the CDR3: TGTGCCAGCACCCCTGGGGCGCAAGAGACCCAGTACTTC.

J is TRBJ1-1 and V is TRBV6-5; D perhaps matches TRBD1 (5 bases). This CDR3 spans 15 amino acids. Germline CDR1 MNHEY, CDR2 SVGAGI. Trimming took 4 bases from V and 3 from J, leaving 15 bases between them. The CDR3 here is CASSSPGWGDTEAFF. The CDR3 nucleotides are TGTGCCAGCAGTTCCCCCGGGTGGGGCGACACTGAAGCTTTCTTT.